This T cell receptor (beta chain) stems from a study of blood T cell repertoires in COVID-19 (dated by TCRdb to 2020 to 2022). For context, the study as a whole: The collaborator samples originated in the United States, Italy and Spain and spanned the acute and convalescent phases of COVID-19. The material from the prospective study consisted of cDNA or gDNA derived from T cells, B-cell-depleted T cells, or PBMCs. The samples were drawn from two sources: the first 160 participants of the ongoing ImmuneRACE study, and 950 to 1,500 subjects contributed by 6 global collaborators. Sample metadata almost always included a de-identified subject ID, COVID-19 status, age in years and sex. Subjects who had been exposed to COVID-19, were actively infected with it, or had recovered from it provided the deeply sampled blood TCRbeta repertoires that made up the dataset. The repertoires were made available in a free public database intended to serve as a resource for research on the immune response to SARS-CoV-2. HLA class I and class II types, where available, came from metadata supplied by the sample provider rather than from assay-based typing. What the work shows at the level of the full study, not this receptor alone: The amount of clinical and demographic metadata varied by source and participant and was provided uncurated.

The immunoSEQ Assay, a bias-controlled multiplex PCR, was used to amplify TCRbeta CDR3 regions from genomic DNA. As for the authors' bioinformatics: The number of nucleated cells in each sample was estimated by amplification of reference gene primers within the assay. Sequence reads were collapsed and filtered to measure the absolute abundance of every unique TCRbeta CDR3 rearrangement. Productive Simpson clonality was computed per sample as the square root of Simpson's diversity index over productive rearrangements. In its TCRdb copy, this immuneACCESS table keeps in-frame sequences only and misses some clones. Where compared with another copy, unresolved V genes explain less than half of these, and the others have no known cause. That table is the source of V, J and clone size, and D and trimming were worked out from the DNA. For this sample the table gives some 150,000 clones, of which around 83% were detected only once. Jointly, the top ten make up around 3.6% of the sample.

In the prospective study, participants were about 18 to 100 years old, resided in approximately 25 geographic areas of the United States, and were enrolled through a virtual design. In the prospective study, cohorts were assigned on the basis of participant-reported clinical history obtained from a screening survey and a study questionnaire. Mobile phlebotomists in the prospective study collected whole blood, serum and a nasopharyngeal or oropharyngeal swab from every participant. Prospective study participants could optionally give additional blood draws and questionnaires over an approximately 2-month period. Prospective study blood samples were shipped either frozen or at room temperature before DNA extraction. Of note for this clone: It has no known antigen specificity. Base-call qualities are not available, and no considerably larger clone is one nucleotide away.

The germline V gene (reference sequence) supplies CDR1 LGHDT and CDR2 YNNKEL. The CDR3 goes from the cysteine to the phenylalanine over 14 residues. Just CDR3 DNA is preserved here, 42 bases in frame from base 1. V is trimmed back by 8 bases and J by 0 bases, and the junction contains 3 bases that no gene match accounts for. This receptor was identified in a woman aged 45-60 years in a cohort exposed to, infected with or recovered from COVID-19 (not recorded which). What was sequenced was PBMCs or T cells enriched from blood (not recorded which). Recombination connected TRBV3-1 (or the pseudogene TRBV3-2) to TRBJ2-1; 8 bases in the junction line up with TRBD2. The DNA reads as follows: TGTGCCAGCGGCGGGGGGAACTCCTACAATGAGCAGTTCTTC. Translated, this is CASGGGNSYNEQFF.